This entry features one TCR beta chain sequence. The antigen remains undetermined. This entry belongs to a study of T cell responses to AZD1222 COVID-19 vaccine. Study observations and caveats: With two AZD1222 doses given, Spike-specific TCR breadth and depth both rose. Donors, mostly white British, included more females; clonal diversity was possibly underestimated. Sampled repertoires all dated from after the peak T cell response.

TCRdb's table, derived via immunoSEQ multiplex PCR, lists solely in-frame clones and lacks some. The data show 60,000 to 85,000 clones, with about 85% seen just once and about a fifth held by the top ten. The TCR comes from an adult in good health. The sequencing used peripheral blood, collected on day 0 of AZD1222 vaccination.

CDR3 sequence: CASSLPAGGGNEQFF. CDR3 DNA sequence: TGCGCCAGCAGCTTACCCGCGGGAGGAGGGAATGAGCAGTTCTTC. The chain is built from TRBV5-1 and TRBJ2-1; 8 positions match TRBD2. CDR1 and CDR2 (germline): SGHRS, YFSETQ. The CDR3 spans 15 residues. V dropped 2 bases and J dropped 7; count of bases not matched to a gene: 8.